The 23 T cell receptor beta chains in this list originate from one sample, sequenced in a study of early T cells in non-severe SARS-CoV-2 infection (TCRdb year 2021). The receptor library was made with 5' RACE. Reads for this sample came from a NextSeq 500. TCRdb reanalyzed the raw reads on its own, using fastp at Q25 for trimming and MiXCR for clone calling, and kept in-frame beta chains. Identical CDR3 protein sequences are pooled into one entry, listed with their most common genes and DNA. The sample table contains about 99,000 distinct CDR3 sequences; only one count was recorded for around 16% of them. The top ten clones comprise about 1.3% of the sample. The material sequenced was whole blood. The receptor source for this set is an adult who was a healthcare worker with PCR-confirmed SARS-CoV-2 infection or an uninfected control (not recorded which).

V gene TRBV29-1 combines with J gene TRBJ2-3; D is unresolved. Germline V CDR1 and CDR2: SQVTM, ANQGSEA. The CDR3 sequence is 11 residues long. Trimming left V 3 bases short and J 4 bases short, with 5 bases between. The CDR3 spells CSVEDADTQYF. DNA of the CDR3: TGCAGCGTTGAGGACGCAGATACGCAGTATTTT.

This clonotype was picked up a small number of times. The gene calls are TRBV7-2 and TRBJ2-7, with TRBD2 matching 8 bases. This CDR3 contains 15 residues. Germline assignment: CDR1 SGHTA and CDR2 FQGNSA. V shed 5 bases, J shed 7 bases, and the junction held 13 bases outside the gene matches. Here the CDR3 DNA reads TGTGCCAGCAGCCCATCGGGAGGGGTATTGGGGGAGCAGTACTTC. It translates to CASSPSGGVLGEQYF.

The chain recombines TRBV27 with TRBJ2-1; 11 bases align to TRBD1. V shed 4 bases and J 8 bases; nucleotides not matched to a gene: 10. The CDR3 runs to 16 residues. Looked up from germline, CDR1 is MNHEY and CDR2 is SMNVEV (reference sequence). CDR3 coding DNA: TGTGCCAGCAGTTACGCAGGACAGGGGGCAATGGATGAGCAGTTCTTC. Translated: CASSYAGQGAMDEQFF.

This clonotype was recorded many times. The chain is built from TRBV27 and TRBJ2-6; 10 bases match TRBD1. The CDR3 contains 17 residues. Trimming took 5 bases from V and 0 from J; bases not matched to a gene: 4. Germline V gives CDR1 MNHEY, CDR2 SMNVEV (reference sequence). CDR3 nucleotides: TGTGCCAGCAGTATGGGACAGGGGTACTCTGGGGCCAACGTCCTGACTTTC. Amino acids: CASSMGQGYSGANVLTF.

The J gene is TRBJ1-4, the V gene TRBV27, with 7 bases aligning to TRBD1. Germline assignment: CDR1 MNHEY and CDR2 SMNVEV (reference sequence). CDR3 length: 12 amino acids. The ends lost 6 bases at V and 10 bases at J; junction bases unmatched: 5. DNA for the CDR3: TGTGCCAGCAGGGGACAGAGCCCAAAACTGTTTTTT. Its protein product is CASRGQSPKLFF.

V is TRBV2 and J is TRBJ1-4, with D unresolved. Germline-derived CDR1 and CDR2 are SNHLY and FYNNEI. This CDR3 spans 11 amino acids. Deletions cut 3 bases from V and 8 bases from J, with 4 bases between. CDR3 residues: CASSEFEKLFF. In DNA, the CDR3 is TGTGCCAGCAGTGAGTTCGAAAAACTGTTTTTT.

This chain links TRBV10-3 with TRBJ1-1; 7 nucleotides agree with TRBD1. The CDR3 runs 14 residues. The V gene's germline CDR1 is ENHRY and CDR2 SYGVKD. After removal of 5 bases from V and 5 bases from J, the junction contained 8 bases not matched to a gene. CDR3 sequence reads: CAISKTGTETEAFF. DNA of the CDR3: TGTGCCATCAGTAAGACAGGGACCGAAACTGAAGCTTTCTTT.

This clonotype was observed a few times. J is TRBJ1-1 and V is TRBV6-2 or TRBV6-3; TRBD1 aligns across 8 bases. Germline CDR1 is MNHEY and CDR2 is SVGEGT. After removal of 2 bases from V and 4 bases from J, the junction contained 9 bases not matched to a gene. The CDR3 contains 16 residues. CDR3: CASSYPTDRVGTEAFF. Here the CDR3 DNA reads TGTGCCAGCAGTTACCCCACGGACAGGGTTGGCACTGAAGCTTTCTTT.

The chain carries TRBV12-3 or TRBV12-4 and TRBJ2-3, with 9 positions matching TRBD1. The V gene end was trimmed by 8 bases and the J gene end by 5 bases; junction bases not matched to a gene: 5. The CDR3 has 13 amino acids. Here the CDR3 reads CASDRGSRDTQYF. The CDR3 bases are TGTGCCAGCGACAGGGGGTCTAGAGATACGCAGTATTTT.

The J gene is TRBJ2-1, the V gene TRBV29-1, with unresolved D. Germline CDR1 and CDR2: SQVTM and ANQGSEA. Trimming left V 2 bases short and J 3 bases short, with 17 bases between. The CDR3 consists of 16 residues. The chain's CDR3 is CSVEILSRNLYNEQFF. DNA for the CDR3: TGCAGCGTTGAAATCCTATCGAGAAACCTCTACAATGAGCAGTTCTTC.

This clonotype was detected ten times or more. The genes are TRBV4-3 and TRBJ2-7; D possibly corresponds to TRBD2 (6 bases). Trimming removed 0 bases from V and 4 bases from J, with 16 bases in between. CDR1 is LGHNA, CDR2 YSLEER, per germline. The CDR3 has 16 amino acids. The CDR3 region is CASSQEGGTGFYEQYF. The CDR3 DNA sequence: TGCGCCAGCAGCCAAGAGGGCGGGACGGGTTTTTACGAGCAGTACTTC.

The rearrangement joins TRBV15 to TRBJ2-5, with D possibly TRBD1 on 6 matching bases. CDR3 size: 14 residues. V was shortened by 0 bases and J by 3 bases, with 8 bases between the two germline ends. Germline V CDR1 and CDR2: LNHNV, YYDKDF (reference sequence). CDR3 in amino acids: CATSRDRTEETQYF. The CDR3, as DNA: TGTGCCACCAGCAGAGATAGGACAGAAGAGACCCAGTACTTC. Looking up the rest from reference TRBV15 and TRBJ2-5 gives the full variable domain: DAMVIQNPRYQVTQFGKPVTLSCSQTLNHNVMYWYQQKSSQAPKLLFHYYDKDFNNEADTPDNFQSRRPNTSFCFLDIRSPGLGDTAMYLCATSRDRTEETQYFGPGTRLLVL.

This clonotype was seen only a few times. The CDR3 sequence is CSARWGAAETQYF. Written as DNA, the CDR3 is TGCAGTGCTAGATGGGGGGCTGCGGAGACCCAGTACTTC. V and J are TRBV20-1 and TRBJ2-5; possibly TRBD1 or TRBD2 for D (6 bases each). The CDR3 is made up of 13 amino acids. V shed 2 bases and J shed 5 bases, with 12 bases lying between them. The germline V gene has CDR1 DFQATT and CDR2 SNEGSKA (reference sequence).

This clonotype was counted a few times. This chain joins TRBV5-5 and TRBJ1-5; a possible D gene is TRBD1 (6 bases). The CDR3 runs 16 residues. V lost 4 bases and J lost 7, with 21 bases in between. Germline values: CDR1 SGHKS, CDR2 YYEKEE (reference sequence). The CDR3, as DNA: TGTGCCAGCAGCCCGACCGGGACACCCCGGCGGCAGCCCCAGCATTTT. It is translated as CASSPTGTPRRQPQHF.

The CDR3 DNA reads TGTGCCAGCAGTGTACCTGGACAGGGATCCTATGGCTACACCTTC. Translating it yields CASSVPGQGSYGYTF. V and J are TRBV28 and TRBJ1-2; 8 bases are a match to TRBD1. The J segment lost 4 bases and the V segment lost 5 bases, leaving 9 bases of the junction unmatched. The CDR3 contains 15 residues. CDR1 is MDHEN and CDR2 is SYDVKM in the germline V gene.

The J gene is TRBJ2-1, the V gene TRBV7-2, with 13 nucleotides matching TRBD2. V lost 5 bases, J lost 8 bases, and 18 bases stayed unmatched. This CDR3 is built from 19 residues. Looked up from germline, CDR1 is SGHTA and CDR2 is FQGNSA. This CDR3 reads CASSPQARLAGGGLDEQFF. DNA for the CDR3: TGTGCCAGCAGCCCTCAAGCGAGACTAGCGGGAGGTGGCCTGGATGAGCAGTTCTTC.

This clonotype was seen only a few times. The chain carries TRBV27 and TRBJ2-7, with D possibly TRBD2 on 6 matching bases. The CDR3 is 19 residues long. V lost 1 base, J lost 0 bases, and 22 bases lay in between. CDR1 is MNHEY, CDR2 SMNVEV, per germline (reference sequence). The CDR3 sequence: CASSLFSRRGPRFSYEQYF. The DNA of the CDR3 is TGTGCCAGCAGTTTATTCTCCAGGCGGGGACCGCGTTTCTCCTACGAGCAGTACTTC.

This chain uses TRBV6-2 or TRBV6-3 with TRBJ2-5, with 7 bases lining up with TRBD1. The germline V gene encodes CDR1 MNHEY and CDR2 SVGEGT. V lost 0 bases, J lost 2 bases, and 3 bases stayed unmatched. This CDR3 spans 15 amino acids. CDR3 amino acids: CASSYSGTEQETQYF. CDR3 nucleotide sequence: TGTGCCAGCAGTTACTCCGGGACAGAACAAGAGACCCAGTACTTC.

In its sample, this clonotype was seen a few times. Here the CDR3 DNA reads TGTGCCAGCAAGGACATTAATCAGCCCCAGCATTTT. This codes for CASKDINQPQHF. The rearrangement links TRBV2 to TRBJ1-5; D possibly corresponds to TRBD1 (5 bases). V dropped 7 bases and J dropped 4 bases, with 8 bases sitting between them. Germline CDR1 SNHLY, CDR2 FYNNEI. The CDR3 loop spans 12 amino acids.

This clonotype appeared a few times. As DNA, the CDR3 is TGTGCCAGCAGTTTCGGCGGCTCTGGGGCCAACGTCCTGACTTTC. Its translation is CASSFGGSGANVLTF. This chain connects TRBV28 to TRBJ2-6; no reliable D call. The germline V and J ends were trimmed by 3 bases and 0 bases, with 6 bases remaining between them. Germline-derived CDR1 and CDR2 are MDHEN and SYDVKM. The CDR3 totals 15 residues.

The V and J genes are TRBV6-5 and TRBJ1-1, with D possibly matching TRBD1 (6 bases). Germline V gives CDR1 MNHEY, CDR2 SVGAGI. This CDR3 is built from 17 residues. Trimming cost V 0 bases and J 4 bases, with 18 bases left between them. CDR3 in amino acids: CASSYSIFGGQSTEAFF. CDR3 DNA: TGTGCCAGCAGTTACTCGATTTTCGGGGGGCAGAGCACTGAAGCTTTCTTT.

This clonotype occurred many times. The CDR3 nucleotides read TGTGCCAGCAGCCGCAACCCCGGAAGGCCTAATACGCAGTATTTT. This translates into CASSRNPGRPNTQYF. This sequence joins TRBV5-4 and TRBJ2-3; D remains ambiguous. CDR1 and CDR2 from the germline V gene are SGHNT and YYREEE (reference sequence). The CDR3 runs to 15 residues. V was trimmed by 4 bases and J by 7 bases, leaving 19 bases between them.

This clonotype appeared many times. CDR3 in amino acids: CASITSGTGWDEQFF. The CDR3 coding sequence is TGTGCCAGCATTACGAGCGGGACCGGATGGGATGAGCAGTTCTTC. The chain has TRBV11-2 and TRBJ2-1; 7 nucleotides match TRBD2. The CDR3 has 15 residues. Trimming cost V 7 bases and J 8 bases; bases outside gene matches: 14. CDR1 and CDR2 from the germline V gene are SGHAT and FQNNGV.